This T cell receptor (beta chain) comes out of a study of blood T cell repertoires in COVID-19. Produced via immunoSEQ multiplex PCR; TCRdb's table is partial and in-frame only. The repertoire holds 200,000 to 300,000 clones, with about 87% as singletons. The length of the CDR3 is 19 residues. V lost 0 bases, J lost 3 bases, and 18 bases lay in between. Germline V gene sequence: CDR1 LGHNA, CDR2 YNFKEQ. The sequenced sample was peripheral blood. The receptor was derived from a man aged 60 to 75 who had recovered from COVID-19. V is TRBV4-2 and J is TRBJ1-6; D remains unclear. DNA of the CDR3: TGTGCCAGCAGCCAAGATTTTGCCTTTGACGGAGACTATAATTCACCCCTCCACTTT. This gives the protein CASSQDFAFDGDYNSPLHF.